This TCR beta chain was captured in a study of T-cell reconstitution after alpha-beta-depleted transplantation in children (dated by TCRdb to 2016 to 2018). About the study as a whole: Using TCR repertoire profiling, the study followed T-cell immune reconstitution in a quantitative way in children after TCRalphabeta/CD19-depleted allogeneic hematopoietic cell transplantation. On the study overall, not on this receptor specifically: In some patients, high TCRbeta diversity at day 60 was attributed to recipient T cells and intrathymic progenitors that had survived conditioning. Over subsequent months, a decline in hyperexpanded clone frequencies was noted, and after one year, T-cell counts and TCRbeta diversity were mostly ascribed to newly produced T cells. The apparently early alphabetaT-cell count recovery about two months after transplant was reportedly dependent on only several hundred rapidly expanded clones derived from non-depleted graft cells.

The germline V gene yields MNHEY for CDR1 and SVGEGT for CDR2. The V end gives up 5 bases and the J end 0 bases, leaving 12 bases in the junction not matched to a gene. The CDR3, cysteine through phenylalanine, is 19 amino acids long. Left in the record is the CDR3 DNA by itself, 57 bases read in frame from the first base. This clonotype showed up many times. What antigen it recognizes has not been identified. No base quality values were provided; no much bigger clone lies one nucleotide off. The sample's treatment or condition label is to be understood as: allogeneic hematopoietic cell transplantation with graft depleted of TCRalphabeta T cells and CD19 B cells. The children who served as transplant recipients had been given grafts of TCRalphabeta/CD19-depleted allogeneic hematopoietic cells. Libraries came from PCR. Sequencing used an Illumina HiSeq 2500. To normalize quantification of the TCRbeta repertoire, the TCR libraries were built with molecular barcoding that relied on unique molecular identifiers. TCRdb trimmed the raw reads at Q25, called clones with MiXCR and kept productive beta chains. Every entry covers one CDR3 protein and lists the most common genes and DNA from its rows. For this sample the table gives more than 400,000 distinct CDR3 sequences, of which around 46% were detected only once. Roughly 27% of the sample comes from the top ten.

The TCR comes from a girl aged 2 to 9 with aplastic anemia, due to receive a stem cell transplant. The sequences come from PBMCs, collected before TCRalphabeta/CD19-depleted stem cell transplant. The V gene is TRBV6-2 or TRBV6-3 and the J gene is TRBJ2-6; 8 central nucleotides agree with TRBD2. The CDR3 here reads CASSNLRLARHSGANVLTF. The nucleotide sequence is given as TGTGCCAGCAGTAACCTCAGACTAGCGAGGCACTCTGGGGCCAACGTCCTGACTTTC.